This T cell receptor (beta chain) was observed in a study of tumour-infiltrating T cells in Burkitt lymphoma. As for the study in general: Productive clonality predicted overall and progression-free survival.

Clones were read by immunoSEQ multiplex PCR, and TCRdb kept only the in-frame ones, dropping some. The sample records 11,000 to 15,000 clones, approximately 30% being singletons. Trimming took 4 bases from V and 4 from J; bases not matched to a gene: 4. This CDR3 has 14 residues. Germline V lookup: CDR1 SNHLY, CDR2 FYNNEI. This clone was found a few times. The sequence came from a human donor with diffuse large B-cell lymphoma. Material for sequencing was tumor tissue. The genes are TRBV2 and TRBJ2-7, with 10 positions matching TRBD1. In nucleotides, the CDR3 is TGTGCCAGCAGTGTGGGGACAGGGGTGTACGAGCAGTACTTC. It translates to CASSVGTGVYEQYF.